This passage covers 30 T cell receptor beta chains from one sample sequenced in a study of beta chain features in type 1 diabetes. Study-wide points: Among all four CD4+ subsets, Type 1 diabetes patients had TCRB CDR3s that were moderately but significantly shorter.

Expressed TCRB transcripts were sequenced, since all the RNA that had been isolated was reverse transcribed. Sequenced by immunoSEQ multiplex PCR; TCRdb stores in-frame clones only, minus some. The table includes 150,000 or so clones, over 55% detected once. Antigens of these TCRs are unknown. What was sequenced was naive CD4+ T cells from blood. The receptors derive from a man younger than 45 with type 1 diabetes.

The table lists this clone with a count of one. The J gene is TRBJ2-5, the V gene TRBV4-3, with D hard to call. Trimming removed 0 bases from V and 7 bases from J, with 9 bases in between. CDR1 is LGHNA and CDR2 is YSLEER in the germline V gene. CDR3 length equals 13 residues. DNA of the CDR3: TGCGCCAGCAGCCAAGAAGACACGGGGACCCAGTACTTC. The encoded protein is CASSQEDTGTQYF.

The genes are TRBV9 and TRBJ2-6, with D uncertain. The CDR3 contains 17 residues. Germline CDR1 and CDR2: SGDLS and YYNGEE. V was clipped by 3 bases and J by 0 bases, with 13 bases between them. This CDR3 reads CASSGPNIPSGANVLTF. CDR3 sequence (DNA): TGTGCCAGCAGCGGACCCAACATCCCCTCTGGGGCCAACGTCCTGACTTTC.

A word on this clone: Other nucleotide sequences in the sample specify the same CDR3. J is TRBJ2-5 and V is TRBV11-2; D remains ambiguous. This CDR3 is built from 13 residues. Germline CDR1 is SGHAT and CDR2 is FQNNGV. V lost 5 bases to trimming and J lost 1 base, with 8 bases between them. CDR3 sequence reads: CASSPGLQETQYF. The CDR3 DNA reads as TGTGCCAGCAGCCCGGGTCTCCAAGAGACCCAGTACTTC.

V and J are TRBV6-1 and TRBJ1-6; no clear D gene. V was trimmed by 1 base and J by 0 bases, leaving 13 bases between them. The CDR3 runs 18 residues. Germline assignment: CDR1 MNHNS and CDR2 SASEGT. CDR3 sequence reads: CASSEVMAVSSYNSPLHF. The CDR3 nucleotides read TGTGCCAGCAGTGAAGTAATGGCGGTGAGCTCCTATAATTCACCCCTCCACTTT.

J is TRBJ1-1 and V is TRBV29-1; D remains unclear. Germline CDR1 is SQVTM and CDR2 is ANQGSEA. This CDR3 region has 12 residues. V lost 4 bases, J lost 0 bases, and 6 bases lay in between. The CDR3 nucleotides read TGCAGCGTTGTGCCGGTGAACACTGAAGCTTTCTTT. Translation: CSVVPVNTEAFF.

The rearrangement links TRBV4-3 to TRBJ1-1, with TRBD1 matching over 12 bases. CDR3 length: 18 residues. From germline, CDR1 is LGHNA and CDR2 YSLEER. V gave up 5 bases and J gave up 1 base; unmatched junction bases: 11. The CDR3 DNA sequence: TGCGCCAGCAGCTACTATTGGGACAGGGGGCGTGAGAACACTGAAGCTTTCTTT. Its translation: CASSYYWDRGRENTEAFF.

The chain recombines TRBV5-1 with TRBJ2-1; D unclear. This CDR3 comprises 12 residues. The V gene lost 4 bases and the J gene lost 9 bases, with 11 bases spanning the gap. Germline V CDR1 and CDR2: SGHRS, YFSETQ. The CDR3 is CASSGGSREQFF. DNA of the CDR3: TGCGCCAGCAGCGGTGGGTCCCGTGAGCAGTTCTTC.

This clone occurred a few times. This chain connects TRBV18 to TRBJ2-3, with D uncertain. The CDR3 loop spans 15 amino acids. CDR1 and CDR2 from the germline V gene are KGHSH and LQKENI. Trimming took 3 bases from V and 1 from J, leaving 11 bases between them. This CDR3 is CASSPWERGTDTQYF. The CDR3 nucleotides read TGTGCCAGCTCACCTTGGGAAAGGGGCACAGATACGCAGTATTTT.

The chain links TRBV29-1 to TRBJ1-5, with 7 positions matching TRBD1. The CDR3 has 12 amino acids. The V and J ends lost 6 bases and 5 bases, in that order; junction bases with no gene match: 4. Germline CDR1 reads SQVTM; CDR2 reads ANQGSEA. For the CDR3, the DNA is TGCAGCGTGGGACAGATGGATCAGCCCCAGCATTTT. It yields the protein CSVGQMDQPQHF.

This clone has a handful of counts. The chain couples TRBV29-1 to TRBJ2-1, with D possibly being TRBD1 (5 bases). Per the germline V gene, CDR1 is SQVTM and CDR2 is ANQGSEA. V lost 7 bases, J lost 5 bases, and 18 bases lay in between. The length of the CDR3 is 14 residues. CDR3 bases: TGCAGCGCTTCAGACAGAGCGACTCACAATGAGCAGTTCTTC. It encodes CSASDRATHNEQFF.

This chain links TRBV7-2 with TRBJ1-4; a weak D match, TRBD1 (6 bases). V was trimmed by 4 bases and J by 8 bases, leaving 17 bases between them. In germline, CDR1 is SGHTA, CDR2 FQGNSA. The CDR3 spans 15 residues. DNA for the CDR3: TGTGCCAGCAGCTCTCAGGGGCAAATTAACGAAAAACTGTTTTTT. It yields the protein CASSSQGQINEKLFF.

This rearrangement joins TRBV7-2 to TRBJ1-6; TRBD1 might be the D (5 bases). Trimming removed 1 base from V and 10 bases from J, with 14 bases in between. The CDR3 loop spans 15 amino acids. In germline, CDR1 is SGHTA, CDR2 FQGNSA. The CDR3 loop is CASSLDGGRGSPLHF. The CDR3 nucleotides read TGTGCCAGCAGCTTAGACGGCGGGCGGGGCTCACCCCTCCACTTT. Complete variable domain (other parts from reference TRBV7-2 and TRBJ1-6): GAGVSQSPSNKVTEKGKDVELRCDPISGHTALYWYRQSLGQGLEFLIYFQGNSAPDKSGLPSDRFSAERTGGSVSTLTIQRTQQEDSAVYLCASSLDGGRGSPLHFGNGTRLTVT.

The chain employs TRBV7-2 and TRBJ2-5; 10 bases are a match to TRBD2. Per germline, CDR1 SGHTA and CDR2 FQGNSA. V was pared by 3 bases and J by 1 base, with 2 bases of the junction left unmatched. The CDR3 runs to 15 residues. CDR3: CASSFVAGGQETQYF. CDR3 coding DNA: TGTGCCAGCAGCTTCGTAGCGGGGGGCCAAGAGACCCAGTACTTC.

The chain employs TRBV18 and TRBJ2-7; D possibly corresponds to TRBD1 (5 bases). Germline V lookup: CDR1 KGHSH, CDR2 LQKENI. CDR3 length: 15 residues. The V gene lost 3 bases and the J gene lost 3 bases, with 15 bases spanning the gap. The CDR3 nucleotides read TGTGCCAGCTCACCGTCCTCCTACCAGGGCTACGAGCAGTACTTC. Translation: CASSPSSYQGYEQYF.

CDR3 sequence: CASSSRLAEETQYF. The DNA of the CDR3 is TGTGCCAGCTCCTCGCGGCTAGCGGAAGAGACCCAGTACTTC. J is TRBJ2-5 and V is TRBV9; 7 nucleotides match TRBD2. This CDR3 region has 14 residues. V was pared by 7 bases and J by 3 bases, with 9 bases of the junction left unmatched. Germline V gives CDR1 SGDLS, CDR2 YYNGEE.

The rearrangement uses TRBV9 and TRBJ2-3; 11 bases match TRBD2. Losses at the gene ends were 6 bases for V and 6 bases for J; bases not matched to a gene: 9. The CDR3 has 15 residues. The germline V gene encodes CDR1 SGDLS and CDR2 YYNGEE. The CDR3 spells CASTASGGPPDTQYF. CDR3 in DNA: TGTGCCAGCACCGCTAGCGGGGGGCCACCGGATACGCAGTATTTT. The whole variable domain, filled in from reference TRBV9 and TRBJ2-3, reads DSGVTQTPKHLITATGQRVTLRCSPRSGDLSVYWYQQSLDQGLQFLIQYYNGEERAKGNILERFSAQQFPDLHSELNLSSLELGDSALYFCASTASGGPPDTQYFGPGTRLTVL.

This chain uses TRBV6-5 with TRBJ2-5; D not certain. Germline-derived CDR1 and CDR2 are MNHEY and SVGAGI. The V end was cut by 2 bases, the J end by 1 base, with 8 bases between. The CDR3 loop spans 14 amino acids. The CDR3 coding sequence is TGTGCCAGCAGTTACGGCGTGTCCCAAGAGACCCAGTACTTC. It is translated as CASSYGVSQETQYF.

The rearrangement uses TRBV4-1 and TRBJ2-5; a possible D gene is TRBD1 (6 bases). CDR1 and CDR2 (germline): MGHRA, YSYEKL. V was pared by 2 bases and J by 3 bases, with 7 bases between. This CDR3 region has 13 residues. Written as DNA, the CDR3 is TGCGCCAGCAGCCAAACAGGGAAAGAGACCCAGTACTTC. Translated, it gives CASSQTGKETQYF.

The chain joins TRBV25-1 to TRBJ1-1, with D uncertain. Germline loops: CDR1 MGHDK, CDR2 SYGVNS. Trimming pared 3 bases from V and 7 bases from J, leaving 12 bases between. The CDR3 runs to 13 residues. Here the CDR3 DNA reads TGTGCCAGCAGTGATGTTGAACGGAGTGAAGCTTTCTTT. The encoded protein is CASSDVERSEAFF.

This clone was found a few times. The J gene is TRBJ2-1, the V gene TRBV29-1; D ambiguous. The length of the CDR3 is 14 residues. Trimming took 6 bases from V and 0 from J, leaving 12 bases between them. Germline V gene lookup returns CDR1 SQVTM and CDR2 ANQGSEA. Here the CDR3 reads CSVTGPSSYNEQFF. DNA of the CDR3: TGCAGCGTCACTGGACCCAGCTCCTACAATGAGCAGTTCTTC.

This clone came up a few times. This chain's CDR3 is CASSIPGQRYGYTF. The CDR3 nucleotides are TGTGCCAGCAGTATCCCGGGACAGAGATATGGCTACACCTTC. This chain connects TRBV28 to TRBJ1-2, with TRBD1 matching over 7 bases. From germline, CDR1 is MDHEN and CDR2 SYDVKM. The CDR3 has 14 amino acids. V shed 5 bases and J 5 bases; nucleotides not matched to a gene: 8.

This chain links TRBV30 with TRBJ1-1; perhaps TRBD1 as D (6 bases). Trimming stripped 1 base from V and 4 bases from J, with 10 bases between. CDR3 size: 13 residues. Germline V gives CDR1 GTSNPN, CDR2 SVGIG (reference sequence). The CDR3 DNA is TGTGCCTGGAGTGGACAGGTGAGCACTGAAGCTTTCTTT. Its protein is CAWSGQVSTEAFF. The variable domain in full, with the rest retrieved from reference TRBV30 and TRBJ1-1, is SQTIHQWPATLVQPVGSPLSLECTVEGTSNPNLYWYRQAAGRGLQLLFYSVGIGQISSEVPQNLSASRPQDRQFILSSKKLLLSDSGFYLCAWSGQVSTEAFFGQGTRLTVV.

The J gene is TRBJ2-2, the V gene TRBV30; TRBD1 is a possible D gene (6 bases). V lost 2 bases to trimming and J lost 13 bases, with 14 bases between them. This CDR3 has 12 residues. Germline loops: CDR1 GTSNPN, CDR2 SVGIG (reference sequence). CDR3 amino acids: CAWSKGEGRLFF. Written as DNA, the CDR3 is TGTGCCTGGAGTAAGGGGGAAGGTCGGCTGTTTTTT.

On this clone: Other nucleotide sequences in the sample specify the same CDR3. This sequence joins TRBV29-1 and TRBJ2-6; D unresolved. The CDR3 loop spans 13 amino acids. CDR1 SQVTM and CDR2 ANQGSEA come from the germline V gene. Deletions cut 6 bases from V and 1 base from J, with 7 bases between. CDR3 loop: CSVETSGANVLTF. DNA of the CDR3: TGCAGCGTGGAGACGTCTGGGGCCAACGTCCTGACTTTC. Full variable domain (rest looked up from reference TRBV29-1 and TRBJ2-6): SAVISQKPSRDICQRGTSLTIQCQVDSQVTMMFWYRQQPGQSLTLIATANQGSEATYESGFVIDKFPISRPNLTFSTLTVSNMSPEDSSIYLCSVETSGANVLTFGAGSRLTVL.

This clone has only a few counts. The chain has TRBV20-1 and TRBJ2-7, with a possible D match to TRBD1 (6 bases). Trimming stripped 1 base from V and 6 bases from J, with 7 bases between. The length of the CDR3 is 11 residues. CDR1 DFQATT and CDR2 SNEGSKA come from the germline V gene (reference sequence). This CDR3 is CSARGQVEQYF. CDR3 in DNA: TGCAGTGCTAGAGGACAGGTCGAGCAGTACTTC.

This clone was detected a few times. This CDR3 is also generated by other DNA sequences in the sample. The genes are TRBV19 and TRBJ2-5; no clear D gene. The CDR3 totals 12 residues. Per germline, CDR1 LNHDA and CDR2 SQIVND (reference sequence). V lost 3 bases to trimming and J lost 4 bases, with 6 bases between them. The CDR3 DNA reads TGTGCCAGTAGTATTATTGGAGAGACCCAGTACTTC. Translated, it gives CASSIIGETQYF.

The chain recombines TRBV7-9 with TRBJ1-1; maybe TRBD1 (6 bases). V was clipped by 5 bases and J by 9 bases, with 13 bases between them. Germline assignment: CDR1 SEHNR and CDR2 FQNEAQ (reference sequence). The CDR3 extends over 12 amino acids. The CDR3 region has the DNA TGTGCCAGCAGCCAGGACAGTTTTCAAGCTTTCTTT. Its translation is CASSQDSFQAFF.

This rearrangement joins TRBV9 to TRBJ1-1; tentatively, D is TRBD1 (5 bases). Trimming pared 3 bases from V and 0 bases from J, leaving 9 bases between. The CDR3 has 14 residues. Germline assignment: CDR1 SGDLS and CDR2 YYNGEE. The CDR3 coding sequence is TGTGCCAGCAGCGGCGACAGTATGAACACTGAAGCTTTCTTT. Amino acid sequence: CASSGDSMNTEAFF.

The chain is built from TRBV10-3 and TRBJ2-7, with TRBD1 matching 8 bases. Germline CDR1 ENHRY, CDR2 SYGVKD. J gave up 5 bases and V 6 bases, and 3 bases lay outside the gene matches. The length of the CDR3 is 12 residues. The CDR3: CAISPDRDEQYF. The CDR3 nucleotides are TGTGCCATCAGCCCGGACAGGGACGAGCAGTACTTC.

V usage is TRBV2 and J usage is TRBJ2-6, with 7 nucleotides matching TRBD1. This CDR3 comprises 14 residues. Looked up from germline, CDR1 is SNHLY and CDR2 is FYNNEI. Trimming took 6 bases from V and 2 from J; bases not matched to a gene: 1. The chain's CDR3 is CASSQGAGANVLTF. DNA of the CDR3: TGTGCCAGCAGCCAGGGGGCTGGGGCCAACGTCCTGACTTTC.